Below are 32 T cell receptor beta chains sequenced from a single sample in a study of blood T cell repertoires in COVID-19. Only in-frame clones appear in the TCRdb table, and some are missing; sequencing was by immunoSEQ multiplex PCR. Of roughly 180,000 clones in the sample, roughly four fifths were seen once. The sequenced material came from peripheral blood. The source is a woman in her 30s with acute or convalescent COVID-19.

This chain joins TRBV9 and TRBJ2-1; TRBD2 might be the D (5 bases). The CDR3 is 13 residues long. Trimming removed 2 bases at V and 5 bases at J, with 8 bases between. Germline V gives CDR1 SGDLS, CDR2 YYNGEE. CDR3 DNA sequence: TGTGCCAGCAGCGTGAGAGGGCACAATGAGCAGTTCTTC. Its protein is CASSVRGHNEQFF.

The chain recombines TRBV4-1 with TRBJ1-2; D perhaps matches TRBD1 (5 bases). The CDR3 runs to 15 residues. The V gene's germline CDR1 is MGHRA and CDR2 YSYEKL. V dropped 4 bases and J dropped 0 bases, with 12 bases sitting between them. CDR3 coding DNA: TGCGCCAGCAGCCCACACACGACAGCTAACTATGGCTACACCTTC. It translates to CASSPHTTANYGYTF.

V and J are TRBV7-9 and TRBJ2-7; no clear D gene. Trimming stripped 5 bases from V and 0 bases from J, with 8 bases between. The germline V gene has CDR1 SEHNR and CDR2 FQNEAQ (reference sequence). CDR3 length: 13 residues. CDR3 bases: TGTGCCAGCAGCCTTTCCCTCTCCTACGAGCAGTACTTC. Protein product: CASSLSLSYEQYF. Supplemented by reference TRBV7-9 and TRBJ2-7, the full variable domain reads DTGVSQNPRHKITKRGQNVTFRCDPISEHNRLYWYRQTLGQGPEFLTYFQNEAQLEKSRLLSDRFSAERPKGSFSTLEIQRTEQGDSAMYLCASSLSLSYEQYFGPGTRLTVT.

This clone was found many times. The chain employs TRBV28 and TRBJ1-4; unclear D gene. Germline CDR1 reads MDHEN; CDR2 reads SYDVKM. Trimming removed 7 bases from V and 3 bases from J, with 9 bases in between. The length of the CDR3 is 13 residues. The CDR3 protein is CASTSGPNEKLFF. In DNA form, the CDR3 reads TGTGCCAGCACAAGTGGGCCTAATGAAAAACTGTTTTTT.

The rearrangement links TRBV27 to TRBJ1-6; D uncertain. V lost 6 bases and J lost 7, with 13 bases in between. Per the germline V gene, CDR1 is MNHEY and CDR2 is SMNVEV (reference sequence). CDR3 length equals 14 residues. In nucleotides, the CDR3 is TGTGCCAGCAGGTCGGGGTCGACCAATTCACCCCTCCACTTT. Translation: CASRSGSTNSPLHF.

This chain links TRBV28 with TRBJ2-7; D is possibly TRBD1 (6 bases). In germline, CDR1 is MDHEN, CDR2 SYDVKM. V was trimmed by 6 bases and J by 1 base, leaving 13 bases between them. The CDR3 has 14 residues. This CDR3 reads CASSPQQGSYEQYF. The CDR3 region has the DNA TGTGCCAGCAGCCCCCAACAGGGATCCTACGAGCAGTACTTC.

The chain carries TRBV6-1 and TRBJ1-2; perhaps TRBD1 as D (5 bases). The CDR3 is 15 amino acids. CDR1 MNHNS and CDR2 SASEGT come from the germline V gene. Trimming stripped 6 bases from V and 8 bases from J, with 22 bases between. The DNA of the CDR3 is TGTGCCAGCAGCGTCCCGAGACGCGCACCAGGGGGCTACACCTTC. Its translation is CASSVPRRAPGGYTF.

In DNA form, the CDR3 reads TGTGCCAGCAGTCAGGGAATTAACTATGGCTACACCTTC. Translation gives CASSQGINYGYTF. The chain employs TRBV6-5 and TRBJ1-2, with a possible D match to TRBD1 (5 bases). The germline V gene encodes CDR1 MNHEY and CDR2 SVGAGI. Trimming removed 5 bases at V and 1 base at J, with 8 bases between. The CDR3 is 13 residues long.

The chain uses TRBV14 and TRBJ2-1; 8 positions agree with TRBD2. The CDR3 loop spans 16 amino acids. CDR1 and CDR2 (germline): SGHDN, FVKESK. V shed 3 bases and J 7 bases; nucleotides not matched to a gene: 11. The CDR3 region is CASSHGGSGAENEQFF. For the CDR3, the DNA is TGTGCCAGCAGCCATGGAGGTAGCGGGGCGGAGAATGAGCAGTTCTTC.

This CDR3 reads CASRHGWSSGANVLTF. The CDR3 nucleotides are TGTGCCAGCAGGCATGGTTGGAGTTCTGGGGCCAACGTCCTGACTTTC. The rearrangement links TRBV11-2 to TRBJ2-6; D gene ambiguous. This CDR3 region has 16 residues. From germline, CDR1 is SGHAT and CDR2 FQNNGV. With 6 bases removed from V and 1 base from J, the gap between germline ends came to 13 bases. The variable domain in full, with the rest retrieved from reference TRBV11-2 and TRBJ2-6, is EAGVAQSPRYKIIEKRQSVAFWCNPISGHATLYWYQQILGQGPKLLIQFQNNGVVDDSQLPKDRFSAERLKGVDSTLKIQPAKLEDSAVYLCASRHGWSSGANVLTFGAGSRLTVL.

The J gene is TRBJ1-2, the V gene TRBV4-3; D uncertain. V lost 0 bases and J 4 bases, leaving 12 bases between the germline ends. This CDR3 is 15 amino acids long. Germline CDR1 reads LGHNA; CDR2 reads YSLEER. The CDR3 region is CASSQDPAGSYGYTF. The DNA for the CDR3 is TGCGCCAGCAGCCAAGATCCGGCGGGCTCCTATGGCTACACCTTC.

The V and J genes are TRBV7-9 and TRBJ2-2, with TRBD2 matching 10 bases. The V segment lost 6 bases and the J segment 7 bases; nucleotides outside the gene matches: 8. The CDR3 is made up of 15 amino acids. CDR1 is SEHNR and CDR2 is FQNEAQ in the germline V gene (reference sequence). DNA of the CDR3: TGTGCCAGCAGACCCAGCGGGAGGGAAGGCGGGGAGCTGTTTTTT. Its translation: CASRPSGREGGELFF.

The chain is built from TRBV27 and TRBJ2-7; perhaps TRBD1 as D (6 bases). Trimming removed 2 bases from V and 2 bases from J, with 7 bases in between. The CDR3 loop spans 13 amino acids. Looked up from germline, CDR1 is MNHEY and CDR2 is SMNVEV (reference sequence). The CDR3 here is CASSLPGAYEQYF. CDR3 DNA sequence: TGTGCCAGCAGTTTACCAGGGGCCTACGAGCAGTACTTC.

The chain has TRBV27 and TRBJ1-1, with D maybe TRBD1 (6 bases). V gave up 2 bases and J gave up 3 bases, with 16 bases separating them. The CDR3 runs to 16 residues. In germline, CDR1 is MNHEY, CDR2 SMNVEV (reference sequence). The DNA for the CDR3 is TGTGCCAGCAGTTTAGGGGTGGGGGCGGGGGACACTGAAGCTTTCTTT. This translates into CASSLGVGAGDTEAFF.

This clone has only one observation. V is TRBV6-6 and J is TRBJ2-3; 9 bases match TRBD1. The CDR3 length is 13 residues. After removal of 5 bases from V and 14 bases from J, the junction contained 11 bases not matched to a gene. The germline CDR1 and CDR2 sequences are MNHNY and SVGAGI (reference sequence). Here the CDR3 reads CASSQYRDREWYF. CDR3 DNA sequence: TGTGCCAGCAGTCAATACCGGGACAGGGAATGGTATTTT.

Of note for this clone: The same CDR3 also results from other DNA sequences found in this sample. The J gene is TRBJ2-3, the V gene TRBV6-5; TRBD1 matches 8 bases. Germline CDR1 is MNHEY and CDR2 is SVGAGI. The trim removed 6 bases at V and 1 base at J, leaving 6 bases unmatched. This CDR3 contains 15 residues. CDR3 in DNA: TGTGCCAGCAGCCGGACAGGGCGAGGCACAGATACGCAGTATTTT. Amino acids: CASSRTGRGTDTQYF.

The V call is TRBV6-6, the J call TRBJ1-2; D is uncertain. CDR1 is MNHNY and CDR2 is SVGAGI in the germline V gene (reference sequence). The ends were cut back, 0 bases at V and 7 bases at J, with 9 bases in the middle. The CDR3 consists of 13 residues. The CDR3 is CASSYSPGGGYTF. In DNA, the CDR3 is TGTGCCAGCAGTTACTCTCCGGGAGGTGGCTACACCTTC.

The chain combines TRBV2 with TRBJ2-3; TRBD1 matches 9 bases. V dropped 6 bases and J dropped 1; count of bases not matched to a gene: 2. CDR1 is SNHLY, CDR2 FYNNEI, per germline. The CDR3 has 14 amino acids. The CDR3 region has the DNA TGTGCCAGCAGCCGGGACAGGGGCACAGATACGCAGTATTTT. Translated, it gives CASSRDRGTDTQYF.

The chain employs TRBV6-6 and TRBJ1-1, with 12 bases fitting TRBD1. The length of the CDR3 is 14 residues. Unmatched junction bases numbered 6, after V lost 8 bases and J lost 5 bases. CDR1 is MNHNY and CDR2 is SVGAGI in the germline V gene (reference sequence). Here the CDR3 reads CASGGQGAGTEAFF. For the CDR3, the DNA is TGTGCCAGCGGGGGACAGGGGGCGGGGACTGAAGCTTTCTTT.

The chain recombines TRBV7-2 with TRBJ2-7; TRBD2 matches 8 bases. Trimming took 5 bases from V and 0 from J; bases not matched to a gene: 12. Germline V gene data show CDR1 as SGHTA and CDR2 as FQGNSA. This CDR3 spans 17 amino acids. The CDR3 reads CASSPIHSGANSYEQYF. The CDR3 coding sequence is TGTGCCAGCAGCCCCATTCATAGCGGGGCAAACTCCTACGAGCAGTACTTC.

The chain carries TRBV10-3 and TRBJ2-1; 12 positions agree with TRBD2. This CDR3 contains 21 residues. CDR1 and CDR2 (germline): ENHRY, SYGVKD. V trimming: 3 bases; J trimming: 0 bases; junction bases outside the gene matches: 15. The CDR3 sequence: CAISDLASGRATFGSYNEQFF. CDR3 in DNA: TGTGCCATCAGTGACTTGGCTAGCGGGAGGGCCACATTCGGCTCCTACAATGAGCAGTTCTTC.

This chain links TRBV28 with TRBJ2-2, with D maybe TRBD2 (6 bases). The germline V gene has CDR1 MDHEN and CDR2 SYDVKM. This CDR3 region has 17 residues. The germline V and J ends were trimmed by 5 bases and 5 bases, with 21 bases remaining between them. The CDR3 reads CASSTTRRGLGTGELFF. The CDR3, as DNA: TGTGCCAGCAGTACCACAAGGAGGGGCCTGGGGACCGGGGAGCTGTTTTTT.

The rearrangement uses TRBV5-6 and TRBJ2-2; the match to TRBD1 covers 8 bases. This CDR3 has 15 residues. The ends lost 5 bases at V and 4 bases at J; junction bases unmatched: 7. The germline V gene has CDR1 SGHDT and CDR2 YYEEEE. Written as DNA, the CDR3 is TGTGCCAGCAGTTCGACAGGGGAAGGCACCGGGGAGCTGTTTTTT. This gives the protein CASSSTGEGTGELFF.

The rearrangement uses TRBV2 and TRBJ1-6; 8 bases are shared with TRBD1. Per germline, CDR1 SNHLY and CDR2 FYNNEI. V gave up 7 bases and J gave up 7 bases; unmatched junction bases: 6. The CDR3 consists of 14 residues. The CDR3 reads CASTQDRVNSPLHF. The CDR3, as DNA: TGTGCCAGCACCCAGGACAGGGTCAATTCACCCCTCCACTTT. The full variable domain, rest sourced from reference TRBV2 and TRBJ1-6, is EPEVTQTPSHQVTQMGQEVILRCVPISNHLYFYWYRQILGQKVEFLVSFYNNEISEKSEIFDDQFSVERPDGSNFTLKIRSTKLEDSAMYFCASTQDRVNSPLHFGNGTRLTVT.

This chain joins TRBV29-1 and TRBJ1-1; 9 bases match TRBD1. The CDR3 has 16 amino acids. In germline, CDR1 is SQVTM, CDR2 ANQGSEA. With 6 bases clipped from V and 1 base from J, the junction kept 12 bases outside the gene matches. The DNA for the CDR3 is TGCAGCGTGCCTACCGGGACAGGGAATAGGAACACTGAAGCTTTCTTT. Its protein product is CSVPTGTGNRNTEAFF.

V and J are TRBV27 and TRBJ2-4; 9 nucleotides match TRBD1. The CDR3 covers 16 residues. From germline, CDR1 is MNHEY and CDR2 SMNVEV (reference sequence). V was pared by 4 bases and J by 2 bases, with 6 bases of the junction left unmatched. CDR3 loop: CASSSGTGFTKNIQYF. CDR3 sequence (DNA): TGTGCCAGCAGTTCGGGGACAGGGTTTACCAAAAACATTCAGTACTTC.

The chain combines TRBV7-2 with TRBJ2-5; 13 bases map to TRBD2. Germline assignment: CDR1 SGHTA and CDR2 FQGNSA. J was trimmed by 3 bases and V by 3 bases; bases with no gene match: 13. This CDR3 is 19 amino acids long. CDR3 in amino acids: CASSLRPGLAGLIEETQYF. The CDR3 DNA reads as TGTGCCAGCAGCTTGAGGCCGGGACTAGCGGGGCTGATTGAAGAGACCCAGTACTTC.

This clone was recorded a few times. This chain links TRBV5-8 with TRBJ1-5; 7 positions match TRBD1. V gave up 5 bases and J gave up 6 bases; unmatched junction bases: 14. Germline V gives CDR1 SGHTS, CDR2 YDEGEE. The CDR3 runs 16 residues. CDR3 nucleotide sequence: TGTGCCAGCAGTGACAGGGTAAAACTTGGTAGTCAGCCCCAGCATTTT. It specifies CASSDRVKLGSQPQHF.

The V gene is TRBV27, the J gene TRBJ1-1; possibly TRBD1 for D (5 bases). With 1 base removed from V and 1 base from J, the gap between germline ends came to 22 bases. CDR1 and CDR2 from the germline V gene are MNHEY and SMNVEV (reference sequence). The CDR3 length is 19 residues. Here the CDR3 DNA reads TGTGCCAGCAGTTTATATTTTGGCCCCGGCCCCGGGGGGAACACTGAAGCTTTCTTT. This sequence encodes CASSLYFGPGPGGNTEAFF.

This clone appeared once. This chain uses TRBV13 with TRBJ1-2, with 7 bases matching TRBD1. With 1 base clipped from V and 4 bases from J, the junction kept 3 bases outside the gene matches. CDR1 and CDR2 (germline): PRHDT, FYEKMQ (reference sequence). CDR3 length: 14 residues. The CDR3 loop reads CASSLEGTVYGYTF. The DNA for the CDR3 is TGTGCCAGCAGCTTAGAAGGGACAGTCTATGGCTACACCTTC.

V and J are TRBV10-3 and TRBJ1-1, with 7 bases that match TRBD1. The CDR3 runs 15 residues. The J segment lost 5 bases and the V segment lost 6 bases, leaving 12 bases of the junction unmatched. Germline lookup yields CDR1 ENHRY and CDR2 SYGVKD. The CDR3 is CAIRGGQLLGTEAFF. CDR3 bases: TGTGCCATCAGAGGGGGACAGCTACTAGGAACTGAAGCTTTCTTT.

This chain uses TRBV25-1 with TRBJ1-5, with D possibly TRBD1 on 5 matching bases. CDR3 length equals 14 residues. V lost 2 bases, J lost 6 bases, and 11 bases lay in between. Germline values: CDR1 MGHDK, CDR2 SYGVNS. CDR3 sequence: CASSEPGRGQPQHF. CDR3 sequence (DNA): TGTGCCAGCAGTGAACCGGGGCGGGGTCAGCCCCAGCATTTT. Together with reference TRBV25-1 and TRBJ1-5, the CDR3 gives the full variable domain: EADIYQTPRYLVIGTGKKITLECSQTMGHDKMYWYQQDPGMELHLIHYSYGVNSTEKGDLSSESTVSRIRTEHFPLTLESARPSHTSQYLCASSEPGRGQPQHFGDGTRLSIL.